The present T cell receptor beta chain was sequenced within a study of blood T cell repertoires in COVID-19. The overall study: Whether acute or convalescent, the COVID-19 samples came from the United States, Italy and Spain. Nucleic acid was either cDNA or gDNA, and it came from T cells, B-cell-depleted T cells, or PBMCs.

In the original analysis: Reference gene primer amplification gave nucleated cell count estimates. Clones were sequenced by immunoSEQ multiplex PCR, and TCRdb holds only the in-frame ones, with some missing. V and J calls and clone size are given by that table; D and trimming were obtained from the DNA. The profile shows roughly 99,000 clones, about 90% of them singletons. The CDR3 has 17 amino acids. Germline CDR1 reads MRHNA; CDR2 reads SNTAGT. Losses at the gene ends were 9 bases for V and 0 bases for J; bases not matched to a gene: 14. J is TRBJ1-3 and V is TRBV6-4, with 7 bases lining up with TRBD1. The TCR was taken from a woman aged 30 to 39 with acute or convalescent COVID-19. Sequencing was carried out using peripheral blood. The CDR3 region is CARWGAEGACSGNTIYF. The CDR3 DNA sequence: TGTGCCAGATGGGGGGCAGAGGGGGCTTGCTCTGGAAACACCATATATTTT.